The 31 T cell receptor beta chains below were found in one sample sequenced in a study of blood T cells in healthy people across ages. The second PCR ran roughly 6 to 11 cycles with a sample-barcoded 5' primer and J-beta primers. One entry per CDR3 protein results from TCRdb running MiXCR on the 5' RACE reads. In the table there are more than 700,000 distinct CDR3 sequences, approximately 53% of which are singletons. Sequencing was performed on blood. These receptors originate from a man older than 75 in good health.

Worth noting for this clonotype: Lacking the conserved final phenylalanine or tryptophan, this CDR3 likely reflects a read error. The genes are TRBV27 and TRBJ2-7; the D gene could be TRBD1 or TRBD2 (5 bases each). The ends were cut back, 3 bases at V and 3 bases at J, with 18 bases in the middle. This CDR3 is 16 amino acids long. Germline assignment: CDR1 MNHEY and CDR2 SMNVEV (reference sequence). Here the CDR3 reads CASSFGDHGRFYEQYL. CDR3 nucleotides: TGTGCCAGCAGTTTTGGGGACCATGGGAGATTCTACGAGCAGTACTTA.

Here the CDR3 reads CATAAGTGSLLTMDRSYGYTF. CDR3 DNA sequence: TGTGCTACCGCGGCCGGGACAGGATCCCTCTTAACTATGGACAGGAGCTATGGCTACACCTTC. The V and J genes are TRBV12-5 and TRBJ1-2; the match to TRBD1 covers 8 bases. The CDR3 has 21 residues. V dropped 10 bases and J dropped 4; count of bases not matched to a gene: 32. Germline values: CDR1 LGHNT, CDR2 FRNRAP.

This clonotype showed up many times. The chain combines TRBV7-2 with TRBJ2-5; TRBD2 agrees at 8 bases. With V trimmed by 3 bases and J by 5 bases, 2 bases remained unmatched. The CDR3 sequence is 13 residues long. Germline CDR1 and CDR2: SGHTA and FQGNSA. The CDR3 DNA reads TGTGCCAGCAGCTTCGGGAGGGGGGAGACCCAGTACTTC. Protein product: CASSFGRGETQYF.

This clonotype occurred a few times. The CDR3 sequence: CASSPRRGSGETQYF. Here the CDR3 DNA reads TGTGCCAGCAGCCCTCGACGCGGGAGTGGAGAGACCCAGTACTTC. The chain joins TRBV6-2 or TRBV6-3 to TRBJ2-5; 7 positions agree with TRBD2. Looked up from germline, CDR1 is MNHEY and CDR2 is SVGEGT. V was clipped by 6 bases and J by 4 bases; unmatched bases: 11. The CDR3 extends over 15 amino acids.

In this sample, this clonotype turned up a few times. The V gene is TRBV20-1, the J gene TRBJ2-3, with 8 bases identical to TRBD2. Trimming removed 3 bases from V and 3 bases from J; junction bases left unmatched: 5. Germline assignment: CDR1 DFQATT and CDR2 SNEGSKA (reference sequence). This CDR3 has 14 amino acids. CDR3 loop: CSASWGTRTDTQYF. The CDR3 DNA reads TGCAGTGCTAGCTGGGGGACTAGAACAGATACGCAGTATTTT.

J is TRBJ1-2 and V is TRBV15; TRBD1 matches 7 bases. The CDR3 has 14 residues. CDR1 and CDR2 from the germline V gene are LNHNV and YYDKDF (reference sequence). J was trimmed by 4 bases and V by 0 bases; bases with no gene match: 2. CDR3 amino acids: CATSRDRQGYGYTF. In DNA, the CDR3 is TGTGCCACCAGCAGAGACCGACAGGGCTATGGCTACACCTTC.

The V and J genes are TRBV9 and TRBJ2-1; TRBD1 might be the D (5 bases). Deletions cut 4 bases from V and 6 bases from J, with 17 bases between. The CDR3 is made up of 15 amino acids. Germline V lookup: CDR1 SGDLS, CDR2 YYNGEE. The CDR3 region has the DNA TGTGCCAGCAGCACAGGACCAGGAGTGGGCAATGAGCAGTTCTTC. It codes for CASSTGPGVGNEQFF.

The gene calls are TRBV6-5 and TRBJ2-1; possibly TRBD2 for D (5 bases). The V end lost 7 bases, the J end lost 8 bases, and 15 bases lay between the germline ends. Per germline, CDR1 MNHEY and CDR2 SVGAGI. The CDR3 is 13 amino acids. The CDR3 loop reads CASKLAGTDEQFF. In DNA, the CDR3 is TGTGCCAGCAAGCTGGCGGGCACGGATGAGCAGTTCTTC.

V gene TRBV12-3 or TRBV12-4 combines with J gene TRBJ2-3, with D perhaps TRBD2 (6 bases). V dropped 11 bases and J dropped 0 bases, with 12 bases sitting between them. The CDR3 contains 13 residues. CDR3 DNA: TGTGCCGCGGGACGAGGGAGCACAGATACGCAGTATTTT. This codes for CAAGRGSTDTQYF.

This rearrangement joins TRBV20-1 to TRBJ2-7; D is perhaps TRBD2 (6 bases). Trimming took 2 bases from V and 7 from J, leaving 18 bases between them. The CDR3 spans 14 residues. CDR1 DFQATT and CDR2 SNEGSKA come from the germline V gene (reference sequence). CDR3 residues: CSARRASAYNEQYF. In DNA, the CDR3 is TGCAGTGCTAGAAGGGCTAGCGCTTACAATGAGCAGTACTTC.

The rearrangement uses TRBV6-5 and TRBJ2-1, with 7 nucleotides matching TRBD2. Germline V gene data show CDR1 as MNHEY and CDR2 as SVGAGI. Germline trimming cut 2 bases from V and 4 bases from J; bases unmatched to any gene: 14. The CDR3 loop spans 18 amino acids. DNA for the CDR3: TGTGCCAGCAGTTACCCAAGCTGGAGGGAGGGCCCTTACAATGAGCAGTTCTTC. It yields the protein CASSYPSWREGPYNEQFF.

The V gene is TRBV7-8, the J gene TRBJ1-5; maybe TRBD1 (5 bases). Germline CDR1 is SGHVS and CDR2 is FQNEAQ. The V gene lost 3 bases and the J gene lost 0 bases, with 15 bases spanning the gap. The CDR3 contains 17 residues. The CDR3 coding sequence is TGTGCCAGCAGCTTCTCATGGGGGGGAAGTAGCAATCAGCCCCAGCATTTT. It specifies CASSFSWGGSSNQPQHF.

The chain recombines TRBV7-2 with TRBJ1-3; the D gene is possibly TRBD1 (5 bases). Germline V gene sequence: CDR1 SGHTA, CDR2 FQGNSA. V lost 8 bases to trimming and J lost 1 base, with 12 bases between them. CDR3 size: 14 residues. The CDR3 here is CASARGLSGNTIYF. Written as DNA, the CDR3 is TGTGCCAGCGCTAGGGGTTTATCTGGAAACACCATATATTTT. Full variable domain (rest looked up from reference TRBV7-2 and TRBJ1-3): GAGVSQSPSNKVTEKGKDVELRCDPISGHTALYWYRQSLGQGLEFLIYFQGNSAPDKSGLPSDRFSAERTGGSVSTLTIQRTQQEDSAVYLCASARGLSGNTIYFGEGSWLTVV.

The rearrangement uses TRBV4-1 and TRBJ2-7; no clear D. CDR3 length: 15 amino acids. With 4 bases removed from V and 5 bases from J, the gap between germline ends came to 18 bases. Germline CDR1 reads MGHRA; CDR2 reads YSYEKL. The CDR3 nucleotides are TGCGCCAGCAGCCCGCGTGGTGCGGTAGCCCACGAGCAGTACTTC. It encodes CASSPRGAVAHEQYF.

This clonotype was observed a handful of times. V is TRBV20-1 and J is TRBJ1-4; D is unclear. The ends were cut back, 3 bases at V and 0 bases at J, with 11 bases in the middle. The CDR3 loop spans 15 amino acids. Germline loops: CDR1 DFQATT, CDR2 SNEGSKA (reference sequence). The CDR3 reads CSASGFPATNEKLFF. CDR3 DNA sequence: TGCAGTGCTAGTGGCTTTCCGGCAACTAATGAAAAACTGTTTTTT.

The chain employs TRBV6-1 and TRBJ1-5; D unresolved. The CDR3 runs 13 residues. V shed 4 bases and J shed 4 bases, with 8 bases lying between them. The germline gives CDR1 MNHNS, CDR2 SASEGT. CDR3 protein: CASSVPGNQPQHF. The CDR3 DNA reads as TGTGCCAGCAGTGTTCCGGGGAATCAGCCCCAGCATTTT.

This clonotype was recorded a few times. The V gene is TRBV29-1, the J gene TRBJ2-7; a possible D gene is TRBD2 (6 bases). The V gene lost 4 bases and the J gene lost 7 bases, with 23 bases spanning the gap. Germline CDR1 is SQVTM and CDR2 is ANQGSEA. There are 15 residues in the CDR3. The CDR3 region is CSVGAASATLGEQYF. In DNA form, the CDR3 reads TGCAGCGTTGGAGCCGCTAGCGCAACACTGGGGGAGCAGTACTTC.

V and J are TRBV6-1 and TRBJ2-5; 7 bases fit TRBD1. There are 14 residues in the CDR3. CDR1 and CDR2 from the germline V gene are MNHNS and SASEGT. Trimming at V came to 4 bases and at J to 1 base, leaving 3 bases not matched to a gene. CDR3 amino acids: CASSVRQGQETQYF. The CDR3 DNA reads TGTGCCAGCAGTGTACGACAGGGCCAAGAGACCCAGTACTTC.

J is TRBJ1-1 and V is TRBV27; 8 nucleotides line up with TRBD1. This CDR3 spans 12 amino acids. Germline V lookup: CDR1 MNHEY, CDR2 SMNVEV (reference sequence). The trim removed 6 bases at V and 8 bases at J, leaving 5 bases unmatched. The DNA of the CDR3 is TGTGCCAGCAGGGGGGACAGGCCCGAAGCTTTCTTT. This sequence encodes CASRGDRPEAFF.

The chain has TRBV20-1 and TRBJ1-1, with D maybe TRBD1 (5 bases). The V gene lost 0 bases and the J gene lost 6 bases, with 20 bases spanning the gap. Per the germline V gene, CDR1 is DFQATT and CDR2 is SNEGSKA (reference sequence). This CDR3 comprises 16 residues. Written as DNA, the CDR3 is TGCAGTGCTAGAGATCAGGGTAAGAGGTACACCCCTGAAGCTTTCTTT. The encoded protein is CSARDQGKRYTPEAFF.

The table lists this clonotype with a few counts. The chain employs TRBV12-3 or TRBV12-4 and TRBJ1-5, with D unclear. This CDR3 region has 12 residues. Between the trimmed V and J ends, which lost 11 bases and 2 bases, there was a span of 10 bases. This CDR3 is CASRDGNQPQHF. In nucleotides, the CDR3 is TGTGCCTCCAGAGACGGCAATCAGCCCCAGCATTTT.

CDR3 sequence: CASSYSGAWETQYF. The CDR3, as DNA: TGTGCCAGCAGTTACTCAGGGGCTTGGGAGACCCAGTACTTC. V is TRBV6-5 and J is TRBJ2-4; maybe TRBD1 (5 bases). Gene TRBJ2-5 matches the end of the DNA better, so the J call may be wrong. Germline V CDR1 and CDR2: MNHEY, SVGAGI. The CDR3 runs to 14 residues.

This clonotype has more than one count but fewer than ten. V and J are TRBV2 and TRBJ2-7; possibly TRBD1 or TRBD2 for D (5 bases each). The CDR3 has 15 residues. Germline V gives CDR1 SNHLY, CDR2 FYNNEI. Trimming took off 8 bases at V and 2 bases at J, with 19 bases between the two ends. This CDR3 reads CASGPEGREPYEQYF. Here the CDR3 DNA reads TGTGCCAGCGGGCCCGAGGGCAGGGAACCCTACGAGCAGTACTTC.

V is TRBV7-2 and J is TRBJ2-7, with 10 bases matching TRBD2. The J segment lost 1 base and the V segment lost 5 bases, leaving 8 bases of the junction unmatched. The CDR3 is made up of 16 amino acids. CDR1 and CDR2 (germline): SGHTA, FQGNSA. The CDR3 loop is CASSLEGLANSYEQYF. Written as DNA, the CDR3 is TGTGCCAGCAGCCTAGAGGGACTAGCGAATTCCTACGAGCAGTACTTC.

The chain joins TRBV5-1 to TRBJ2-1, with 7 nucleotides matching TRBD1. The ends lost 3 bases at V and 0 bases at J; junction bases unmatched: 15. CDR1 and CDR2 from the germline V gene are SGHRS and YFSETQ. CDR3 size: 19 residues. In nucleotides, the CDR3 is TGCGCCAGCAGCTCCAATAGAGGGGGACAGCTTTCCTCCTACAATGAGCAGTTCTTC. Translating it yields CASSSNRGGQLSSYNEQFF.

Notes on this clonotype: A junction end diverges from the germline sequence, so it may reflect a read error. The CDR3 spells CASSLTTSLQGTQYF. CDR3 coding DNA: TGTGCCAGCAGTCTGACGACTAGTTTACAAGGGACCCAGTACTTC. The chain couples TRBV28 to TRBJ2-5, with D perhaps TRBD2 (6 bases). The germline gives CDR1 MDHEN, CDR2 SYDVKM. The CDR3 contains 15 residues.

CDR3 DNA sequence: TGTGCCAGCAGCCAAGAATACAGGGGTTACGAGCAGTACTTC. As protein: CASSQEYRGYEQYF. The chain carries TRBV3-1 and TRBJ2-5; 7 bases agree with TRBD1. The tail of the sequence fits TRBJ2-7 better, so the J call may be wrong. The germline gives CDR1 LGHDT, CDR2 YNNKEL (reference sequence). The CDR3 extends over 14 amino acids.

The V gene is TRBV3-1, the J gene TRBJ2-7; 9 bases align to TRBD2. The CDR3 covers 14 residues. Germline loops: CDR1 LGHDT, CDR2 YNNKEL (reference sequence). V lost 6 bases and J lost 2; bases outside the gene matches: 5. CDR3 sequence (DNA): TGTGCCAGCAGTCGGACTAGCGTTCCCTACGAGCAGTACTTC. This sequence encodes CASSRTSVPYEQYF.

This CDR3 reads CASGTGTSGRFFYEQYF. The CDR3 bases are TGTGCTAGTGGAACCGGGACTAGCGGGAGATTTTTCTACGAGCAGTACTTC. The V and J genes are TRBV12-5 and TRBJ2-7; 14 nucleotides line up with TRBD2. Germline V CDR1 and CDR2: LGHNT, FRNRAP. V lost 6 bases, J lost 3 bases, and 10 bases stayed unmatched. The CDR3 spans 17 residues.

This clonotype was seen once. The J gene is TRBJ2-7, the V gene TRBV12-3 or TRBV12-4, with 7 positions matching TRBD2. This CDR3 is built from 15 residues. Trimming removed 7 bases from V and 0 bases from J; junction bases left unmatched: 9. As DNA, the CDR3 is TGTGCCAGCAAGGGTGGAGCGGGACGCTCCTACGAGCAGTACTTC. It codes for CASKGGAGRSYEQYF.

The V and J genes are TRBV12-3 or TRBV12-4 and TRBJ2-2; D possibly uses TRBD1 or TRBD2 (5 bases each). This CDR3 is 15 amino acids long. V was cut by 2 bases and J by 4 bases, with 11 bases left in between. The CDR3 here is CASSLFGAGTGELFF. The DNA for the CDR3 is TGTGCCAGCAGTTTATTTGGGGCGGGCACCGGGGAGCTGTTTTTT.